The 19 T cell receptor beta chains below all came from one sample that was sequenced in a study of blood T cell repertoires in COVID-19. Using immunoSEQ multiplex PCR, the repertoire was profiled, and TCRdb retains in-frame clones only, with some absent. Of under 300,000 clones listed, 83% are singletons. The material sequenced was peripheral blood. These receptors originate from a human donor in a cohort sampled during active COVID-19.

V gene TRBV6-6 combines with J gene TRBJ2-2; 7 bases match TRBD1. V lost 6 bases to trimming and J lost 3 bases; unmatched junction nucleotides: 4. This CDR3 contains 14 residues. The V gene's germline CDR1 is MNHNY and CDR2 SVGAGI (reference sequence). DNA of the CDR3: TGTGCCAGCAGCTTGACAGGGTACACCGGGGAGCTGTTTTTT. Protein sequence: CASSLTGYTGELFF.

The chain employs TRBV19 and TRBJ2-3; 7 nucleotides agree with TRBD1. The germline V gene encodes CDR1 LNHDA and CDR2 SQIVND (reference sequence). V lost 6 bases, J lost 7 bases, and 10 bases stayed unmatched. The CDR3 runs 14 residues. CDR3 nucleotide sequence: TGTGCCAGTAGCTCCGGGACAGATACCTATACGCAGTATTTT. Its protein is CASSSGTDTYTQYF.

The V and J genes are TRBV6-6 and TRBJ2-7; D not certain. The ends were cut back, 2 bases at V and 7 bases at J, with 6 bases in the middle. The CDR3 runs 11 residues. Germline V gene lookup returns CDR1 MNHNY and CDR2 SVGAGI (reference sequence). The CDR3 region is CASSYAEEQYF. As DNA, the CDR3 is TGTGCCAGCAGTTACGCGGAGGAGCAGTACTTC.

V is TRBV7-2 and J is TRBJ2-7; TRBD1 is a possible D gene (5 bases). CDR3 length: 13 residues. Trimming cost V 4 bases and J 5 bases, with 12 bases left between them. Germline values: CDR1 SGHTA, CDR2 FQGNSA. CDR3 sequence: CASSSGKRDEQYF. CDR3 in DNA: TGTGCCAGCAGCTCAGGGAAACGAGACGAGCAGTACTTC. Full variable domain (remainder filled in from reference TRBV7-2 and TRBJ2-7): GAGVSQSPSNKVTEKGKDVELRCDPISGHTALYWYRQSLGQGLEFLIYFQGNSAPDKSGLPSDRFSAERTGGSVSTLTIQRTQQEDSAVYLCASSSGKRDEQYFGPGTRLTVT.

The chain combines TRBV7-2 with TRBJ1-1; 8 bases map to TRBD1. V was pared by 4 bases and J by 4 bases, with 2 bases of the junction left unmatched. The CDR3 loop spans 13 amino acids. Looked up from germline, CDR1 is SGHTA and CDR2 is FQGNSA. Here the CDR3 DNA reads TGTGCCAGCAGCTCGGACAGGGCCACTGAAGCTTTCTTT. Translation gives CASSSDRATEAFF.

This chain connects TRBV7-9 to TRBJ2-7; maybe TRBD1 (5 bases). The CDR3 contains 11 residues. With 5 bases removed from V and 6 bases from J, the gap between germline ends came to 8 bases. The germline V gene encodes CDR1 SEHNR and CDR2 FQNEAQ (reference sequence). The CDR3 loop reads CASSAGREQYF. The CDR3 DNA is TGTGCCAGCAGCGCAGGGCGCGAGCAGTACTTC.

The CDR3 spells CASSRDRGPYGYTF. The CDR3 nucleotides read TGTGCCAGTAGTAGGGACAGGGGGCCCTATGGCTACACCTTC. V gene TRBV19 combines with J gene TRBJ1-2; 12 bases are a match to TRBD1. CDR1 LNHDA and CDR2 SQIVND come from the germline V gene (reference sequence). CDR3 length: 14 residues. J lost 4 bases, V lost 4 bases, and 1 base had no gene match.

This clone was picked up one time. The V call is TRBV7-9, the J call TRBJ1-6; 7 nucleotides line up with TRBD1. Germline V CDR1 and CDR2: SEHNR, FQNEAQ (reference sequence). The CDR3 spans 13 residues. Trimming cost V 5 bases and J 10 bases; bases outside gene matches: 5. For the CDR3, the DNA is TGTGCCAGCAGCGGAACAGGGGACTCACCCCTCCACTTT. Translated: CASSGTGDSPLHF.

The genes are TRBV6-1 and TRBJ1-3, with 7 nucleotides matching TRBD1. CDR1 MNHNS and CDR2 SASEGT come from the germline V gene. V lost 3 bases, J lost 4 bases, and 6 bases stayed unmatched. This CDR3 is built from 15 residues. DNA of the CDR3: TGTGCCAGCAGTGAGGTCACAGGGGCGGGAAACACCATATATTTT. Protein: CASSEVTGAGNTIYF.

This chain connects TRBV7-2 to TRBJ2-7, with 8 bases lining up with TRBD1. The CDR3 runs to 15 residues. V shed 2 bases, J shed 3 bases, and the junction held 6 bases outside the gene matches. Germline V gene data show CDR1 as SGHTA and CDR2 as FQGNSA. CDR3 protein: CASSLLGDRYYEQYF. For the CDR3, the DNA is TGTGCCAGCAGCTTACTCGGGGACAGGTACTACGAGCAGTACTTC.

The rearrangement uses TRBV18 and TRBJ1-2; maybe TRBD1 (6 bases). The V end lost 3 bases, the J end lost 8 bases, and 19 bases lay between the germline ends. CDR1 and CDR2 from the germline V gene are KGHSH and LQKENI. This CDR3 region has 15 residues. CDR3 in amino acids: CASSPARGSFGGYTF. The CDR3 DNA sequence: TGTGCCAGCTCACCCGCGAGGGGGAGCTTTGGCGGCTACACCTTC.

This clone appeared a single time. V usage is TRBV6-5 and J usage is TRBJ1-5; a weak D match, TRBD1 (5 bases). The CDR3 length is 15 residues. The germline V gene encodes CDR1 MNHEY and CDR2 SVGAGI. The ends were cut back, 4 bases at V and 0 bases at J, with 10 bases in the middle. CDR3 bases: TGTGCCAGCAGTTGGGGGGGAGATAGCAATCAGCCCCAGCATTTT. This sequence encodes CASSWGGDSNQPQHF.

V usage is TRBV10-3 and J usage is TRBJ2-3; 7 positions match TRBD2. The germline V gene has CDR1 ENHRY and CDR2 SYGVKD. Trimming removed 0 bases from V and 3 bases from J; junction bases left unmatched: 9. This CDR3 region has 17 residues. The CDR3 DNA reads TGTGCCATCAGTGAGTCTCTCGGGGGGTCTGGGACAGATACGCAGTATTTT. It codes for CAISESLGGSGTDTQYF.

The rearrangement uses TRBV2 and TRBJ2-5; TRBD1 is a possible D gene (6 bases). V shed 6 bases and J shed 5 bases, with 10 bases lying between them. Germline CDR1 reads SNHLY; CDR2 reads FYNNEI. The CDR3 runs to 12 residues. In DNA form, the CDR3 reads TGTGCCAGCAGGATGACAGGCGAGACCCAGTACTTC. It specifies CASRMTGETQYF.

This clone was seen more than once but under ten times. J is TRBJ2-5 and V is TRBV9; TRBD2 matches 7 bases. Per germline, CDR1 SGDLS and CDR2 YYNGEE. The V gene end was trimmed by 4 bases and the J gene end by 2 bases; junction bases not matched to a gene: 8. The CDR3 is made up of 15 amino acids. The CDR3: CASSPRDYRQETQYF. The CDR3 nucleotides read TGTGCCAGCAGCCCCCGGGACTACAGACAAGAGACCCAGTACTTC.

This clone has a handful of counts. The V and J genes are TRBV29-1 and TRBJ1-2; 7 bases agree with TRBD1. The ends lost 7 bases at V and 4 bases at J; junction bases unmatched: 9. Germline values: CDR1 SQVTM, CDR2 ANQGSEA. The CDR3 has 13 amino acids. CDR3 sequence reads: CSAGTDSFYGYTF. DNA of the CDR3: TGCAGCGCTGGGACAGACTCCTTCTATGGCTACACCTTC.

The rearrangement uses TRBV5-1 and TRBJ2-4; possible D gene TRBD2, 6 bases. V was pared by 7 bases and J by 3 bases, with 14 bases between. This CDR3 contains 14 residues. Germline V gives CDR1 SGHRS, CDR2 YFSETQ. CDR3 region: CASSSGTVKNIQYF. The CDR3 region has the DNA TGCGCCAGCTCATCTGGGACTGTCAAAAACATTCAGTACTTC.

The chain recombines TRBV19 with TRBJ1-5; 7 bases are a match to TRBD1. Trimming took 7 bases from V and 2 from J; bases not matched to a gene: 11. The CDR3 has 16 amino acids. The germline V gene has CDR1 LNHDA and CDR2 SQIVND (reference sequence). The CDR3 sequence: CASTKGTAFGNQPQHF. In nucleotides, the CDR3 is TGTGCCAGTACCAAAGGGACAGCCTTCGGCAATCAGCCCCAGCATTTT.

The chain links TRBV3-1 (or the pseudogene TRBV3-2) to TRBJ2-3, with 8 bases lining up with TRBD1. Germline CDR1 is LGHDT and CDR2 is YNNKEL (reference sequence). The trim removed 6 bases at V and 3 bases at J, leaving 8 bases unmatched. The CDR3 covers 15 residues. The CDR3 is CASSLDRVGTDTQYF. CDR3 DNA: TGTGCCAGCAGTCTGGACAGGGTGGGGACAGATACGCAGTATTTT.